This passage covers 2 T cell receptor beta chains from one sample sequenced in a study of technical replicates of blood from several donors. TCRdb's table, derived via immunoSEQ multiplex PCR, lists solely in-frame clones and lacks some. The data hold some 80,000 clones, with roughly 94% observed a single time. Sequenced: T cells isolated from PBMCs. The receptors were sampled from a human donor in good health.

The CDR3 spells CASTLIGQTYNEQFF. DNA of the CDR3: TGTGCCAGCACTCTCATAGGACAGACCTACAATGAGCAGTTCTTC. The chain is built from TRBV27 and TRBJ2-1; possible D gene TRBD1, 6 bases. V was pared by 7 bases and J by 2 bases, with 15 bases between. CDR3 size: 15 residues. Germline V gives CDR1 MNHEY, CDR2 SMNVEV (reference sequence).

This clone was counted a few times. This chain joins TRBV27 and TRBJ1-1; 7 bases are a match to TRBD1. With V trimmed by 0 bases and J by 5 bases, 3 bases remained unmatched. The CDR3 contains 14 residues. In germline, CDR1 is MNHEY, CDR2 SMNVEV (reference sequence). CDR3 loop: CASSLSRGRTEAFF. The CDR3 nucleotides are TGTGCCAGCAGTTTATCCAGGGGGAGGACTGAAGCTTTCTTT.